One and the same sample provided the 11 T cell receptor beta chains below, sequenced in a study of OX40 agonist ivuxolimab in advanced cancers. The table came from immunoSEQ multiplex PCR; TCRdb's copy has only in-frame clones and leaves some out. Of about 120,000 clones detected, around 91% appear once; the ten largest clones hold about 0.55%. The specimen comprised CD4+ or CD8+ T cells sorted from blood, sampled in a trial of the OX40 agonist ivuxolimab. These receptors originate from an adult with an advanced solid tumor such as melanoma, head and neck, liver or kidney cancer.

This chain uses TRBV5-4 with TRBJ2-3; 14 bases match TRBD2. This CDR3 is 16 amino acids long. V dropped 2 bases and J dropped 5; count of bases not matched to a gene: 4. In germline, CDR1 is SGHNT, CDR2 YYREEE (reference sequence). This CDR3 reads CASSLRLAGGQDTQYF. In nucleotides, the CDR3 is TGTGCCAGCAGCTTACGACTAGCGGGGGGGCAAGATACGCAGTATTTT.

The chain has TRBV7-2 and TRBJ2-2; 12 bases fit TRBD2. V shed 6 bases and J 6 bases; nucleotides not matched to a gene: 5. Germline assignment: CDR1 SGHTA and CDR2 FQGNSA. CDR3 size: 15 residues. The DNA for the CDR3 is TGTGCCAGCAGTCTAGCGGGGGGGCTGGCCGGGGAGCTGTTTTTT. As protein: CASSLAGGLAGELFF.

The chain is built from TRBV5-1 and TRBJ2-3, with D unclear. The CDR3 consists of 14 residues. V was clipped by 0 bases and J by 2 bases, with 7 bases between them. The germline V gene encodes CDR1 SGHRS and CDR2 YFSETQ. CDR3 DNA sequence: TGCGCCAGCAGCTTGGGAGCCAACACAGATACGCAGTATTTT. Residues: CASSLGANTDTQYF.

V gene TRBV4-2 combines with J gene TRBJ2-7, with no clear D. The germline V gene encodes CDR1 LGHNA and CDR2 YNFKEQ. The CDR3 is 14 amino acids. Trimming removed 0 bases at V and 3 bases at J, with 9 bases between. CDR3 residues: CASSQDLGSYEQYF. CDR3 sequence (DNA): TGTGCCAGCAGCCAAGATTTAGGCAGCTACGAGCAGTACTTC.

This clone turned up a few times. The CDR3 spells CASSYGQANTGELFF. DNA for the CDR3: TGTGCCAGCAGTTACGGGCAGGCGAACACCGGGGAGCTGTTTTTT. The chain carries TRBV6-5 and TRBJ2-2; D gene uncertain. The CDR3 sequence is 15 residues long. In germline, CDR1 is MNHEY, CDR2 SVGAGI. V was pared by 2 bases and J by 0 bases, with 7 bases between.

This chain uses TRBV28 with TRBJ2-2, with D hard to call. There are 12 residues in the CDR3. The V and J ends lost 4 bases and 3 bases respectively, with 3 bases between them. Per the germline V gene, CDR1 is MDHEN and CDR2 is SYDVKM. CDR3 protein: CASSSHTGELFF. The CDR3 nucleotides read TGTGCCAGCAGTTCTCACACCGGGGAGCTGTTTTTT.

This chain links TRBV6-5 with TRBJ1-1; D gene uncertain. The CDR3 length is 15 residues. Trimming took off 6 bases at V and 2 bases at J, with 16 bases between the two ends. Germline assignment: CDR1 MNHEY and CDR2 SVGAGI. Here the CDR3 DNA reads TGTGCCAGCAGGGACGTCACCCGGAAAAACACTGAAGCTTTCTTT. This sequence encodes CASRDVTRKNTEAFF.

V usage is TRBV7-3 and J usage is TRBJ1-5, with D hard to call. Trimming left V 2 bases short and J 6 bases short, with 8 bases between. Germline values: CDR1 SGHTA, CDR2 FQGTGA. This CDR3 region has 13 residues. In DNA form, the CDR3 reads TGTGCCAGCAGCTTATATCGGGGTCAGCCCCAGCATTTT. This sequence encodes CASSLYRGQPQHF.

CDR3 residues: CASSRSGGLRGSGELFF. Here the CDR3 DNA reads TGTGCCAGCAGCCGATCGGGGGGGCTCCGAGGGAGCGGGGAGCTGTTTTTT. The V and J genes are TRBV7-2 and TRBJ2-2, with 8 nucleotides matching TRBD2. The germline gives CDR1 SGHTA, CDR2 FQGNSA. J gave up 7 bases and V 5 bases, and 15 bases lay outside the gene matches. The CDR3 has 17 amino acids.

This chain links TRBV9 with TRBJ1-2, with 9 bases that match TRBD1. The CDR3 runs to 13 residues. Trimming removed 1 base from V and 8 bases from J; junction bases left unmatched: 3. Germline assignment: CDR1 SGDLS and CDR2 YYNGEE. The CDR3, as DNA: TGTGCCAGCAGCGTAAGACAGGGGGGAGGCTACACCTTC. Translated: CASSVRQGGGYTF. Full variable domain (remainder filled in from reference TRBV9 and TRBJ1-2): DSGVTQTPKHLITATGQRVTLRCSPRSGDLSVYWYQQSLDQGLQFLIQYYNGEERAKGNILERFSAQQFPDLHSELNLSSLELGDSALYFCASSVRQGGGYTFGSGTRLTVV.

The count of this clone is one. This rearrangement joins TRBV5-6 to TRBJ2-7, with 9 bases aligning to TRBD1. Germline V lookup: CDR1 SGHDT, CDR2 YYEEEE. V was pared by 7 bases and J by 5 bases, with 10 bases of the junction left unmatched. This CDR3 contains 14 residues. The CDR3 region is CASRPGQGRHEQYF. The CDR3, as DNA: TGTGCCAGCCGTCCGGGACAGGGTAGGCACGAGCAGTACTTC.